The present T cell receptor beta chain was sequenced within a study of OX40 agonist ivuxolimab in advanced cancers. Points from the study as a whole: It was also the case that some nonresponders had low normalized T-cell clonal expansion. More expanded clones were seen, on average, in CD8+ T cells than in CD4+.

The table came from immunoSEQ multiplex PCR; TCRdb's copy has only in-frame clones and leaves some out. The sample includes 40,000 to 60,000 clones, roughly three quarters seen only once; the top ten take roughly 7%. Germline V gene lookup returns CDR1 KGHSH and CDR2 LQKENI. There are 15 residues in the CDR3. Losses at the gene ends were 4 bases for V and 0 bases for J; bases not matched to a gene: 2. Concerning this clone itself: Its antigen remains unknown.

The gene calls are TRBV18 and TRBJ1-3, with 8 positions matching TRBD1. The sequences come from CD4+ or CD8+ T cells sorted from blood, collected in a trial of the OX40 agonist ivuxolimab. The origin of this receptor is an adult with an advanced solid tumor such as melanoma, head and neck, liver or kidney cancer. CDR3 nucleotides: TGTGCCAGCTCACTGCAGGGGGCCTCTGGAAACACCATATATTTT. This codes for CASSLQGASGNTIYF.